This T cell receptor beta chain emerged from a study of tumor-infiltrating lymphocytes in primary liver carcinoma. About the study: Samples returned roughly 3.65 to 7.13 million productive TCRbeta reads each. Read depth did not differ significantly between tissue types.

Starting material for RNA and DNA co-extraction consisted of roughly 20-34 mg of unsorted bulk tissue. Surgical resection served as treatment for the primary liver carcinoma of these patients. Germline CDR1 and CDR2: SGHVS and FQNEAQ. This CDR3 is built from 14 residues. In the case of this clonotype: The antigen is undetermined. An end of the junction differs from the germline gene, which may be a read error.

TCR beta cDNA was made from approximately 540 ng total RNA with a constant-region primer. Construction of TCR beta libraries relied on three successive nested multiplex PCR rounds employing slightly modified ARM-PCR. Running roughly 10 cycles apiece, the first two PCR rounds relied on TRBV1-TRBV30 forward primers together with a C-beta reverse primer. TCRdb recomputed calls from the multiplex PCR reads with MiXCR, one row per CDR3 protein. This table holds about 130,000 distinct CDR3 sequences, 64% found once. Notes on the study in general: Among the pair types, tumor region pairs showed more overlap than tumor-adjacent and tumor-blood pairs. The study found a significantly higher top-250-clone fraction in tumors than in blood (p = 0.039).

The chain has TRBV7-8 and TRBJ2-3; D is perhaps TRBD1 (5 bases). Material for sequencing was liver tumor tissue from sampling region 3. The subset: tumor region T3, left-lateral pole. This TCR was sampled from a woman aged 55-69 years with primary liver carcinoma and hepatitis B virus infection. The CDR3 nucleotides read TGTACCAGCAGCCCGACAGAGCGCACAGATACGCAGTATTTT. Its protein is CTSSPTERTDTQYF.